This TCR beta chain stems from a study of T cell changes during pregnancy in multiple sclerosis (dated by TCRdb to about 2019). In terms of the full investigation: The study examined how the T cell repertoire changed over the course of pregnancy in women with multiple sclerosis.

In regard to this clone: There is no known antigen for this receptor. Base quality data are lacking; no much larger clone is found one base away.

The method behind the library was the immunoSEQ multiplex PCR assay. TCRdb mirrors the immuneACCESS table, restricted to in-frame sequences. Some clones are absent from its copies; in checked studies, under half trace to an unresolved V gene, and the reason for the others is unknown. Within this sample are some 100,000 clones, with approximately 92% of them counted one time only. The ten most abundant clones make up about 1.8% of the sample. The germline V gene (reference sequence) sets CDR1 to LNHDA and CDR2 to SQIVND. V is trimmed back by 5 bases and J by 4 bases, and the junction contains 9 bases that no gene match accounts for. The CDR3 has 17 amino acids, counting the end cysteine and phenylalanine. Of the read, only the CDR3 DNA is kept; its 51 bases are in frame from base 1.

The rearrangement combines TRBV19 with TRBJ1-6; 9 bases in the junction line up with TRBD1. This sequence was found in a female donor with multiple sclerosis, enrolled in a pregnancy study. This specimen consisted of peripheral blood, obtained after pregnancy. The CDR3 loop reads CASSAGGTGFYNSPLHF. The nucleotide sequence reads TGTGCCAGTAGTGCAGGAGGGACAGGGTTTTATAATTCACCCCTCCACTTT.